Following are 20 T cell receptor beta chains from one sample sequenced in a study of T cells in Graves' hyperthyroidism and ophthalmopathy. Regions amplified from RNA transcripts were the TCR beta CDR3 regions. HTBI primers were used for first-round RT-PCR of the TCR CDR3. TCRdb reprocessed the multiplex PCR reads via MiXCR and lists one record per CDR3 protein. This table has 360,000 or so distinct CDR3 sequences, 12% to 15% appearing once. The sequenced sample was blood. The receptors were sampled from an older woman with Graves' ophthalmopathy.

This clonotype was counted at least ten times. The chain is built from TRBV3-1 and TRBJ2-7, with D maybe TRBD2 (7 bases). V lost 4 bases and J 7 bases, leaving 17 bases between the germline ends. This CDR3 is built from 14 residues. CDR1 is LGHDT and CDR2 is YNNKEL in the germline V gene (reference sequence). This CDR3 reads CASSPPGGRGEQYF. CDR3 in DNA: TGTGCCAGCAGCCCTCCCGGGGGGCGAGGGGAGCAGTACTTC.

The chain has TRBV28 and TRBJ1-2, with 7 bases fitting TRBD1. J gave up 3 bases and V 6 bases, and 7 bases lay outside the gene matches. Germline V CDR1 and CDR2: MDHEN, SYDVKM. The CDR3 spans 14 residues. The CDR3 bases are TGTGCCAGCAGCACCGGGACAGCTCACTATGGCTACACCTTC. Encoded protein: CASSTGTAHYGYTF.

This clonotype was found many times. The chain couples TRBV7-3 to TRBJ2-1; D uncertain. Per germline, CDR1 SGHTA and CDR2 FQGTGA. The V gene lost 3 bases and the J gene lost 8 bases, with 11 bases spanning the gap. The CDR3 totals 13 residues. CDR3 DNA: TGTGCCAGCAGCTTCTCACCCGTCCATGAGCAGTTCTTC. It specifies CASSFSPVHEQFF.

This chain links TRBV24-1 with TRBJ1-1; a weak D match, TRBD1 (6 bases). V lost 4 bases to trimming and J lost 4 bases, with 15 bases between them. There are 15 residues in the CDR3. The germline CDR1 and CDR2 sequences are KGHDR and SFDVKD. CDR3 sequence reads: CATSDPATGSTEAFF. In nucleotides, the CDR3 is TGTGCCACCAGTGACCCCGCCACAGGGAGCACTGAAGCTTTCTTT.

At least ten counts were recorded for this clonotype. This chain connects TRBV6-2 or TRBV6-3 to TRBJ2-7, with D unclear. Trimming pared 0 bases from V and 2 bases from J, leaving 8 bases between. The germline V gene encodes CDR1 MNHEY and CDR2 SVGEGT. The CDR3 contains 14 residues. CDR3 residues: CASSYSTRPYEQYF. CDR3 in DNA: TGTGCCAGCAGTTACTCGACCCGTCCCTACGAGCAGTACTTC.

This clonotype occurred many times. The chain uses TRBV7-9 and TRBJ2-5; 8 bases match TRBD1. The CDR3 extends over 13 amino acids. The junction had 3 bases not matched to a gene; V was cut back by 5 bases and J by 4 bases. Germline values: CDR1 SEHNR, CDR2 FQNEAQ (reference sequence). The CDR3 region has the DNA TGTGCCAGCAGCCGAGGACAGGGAGAGACCCAGTACTTC. As protein: CASSRGQGETQYF.

This clonotype came up many times. The chain combines TRBV7-8 with TRBJ2-7; D remains ambiguous. The germline CDR1 and CDR2 sequences are SGHVS and FQNEAQ. The CDR3 spans 15 residues. V lost 3 bases and J 2 bases, leaving 14 bases between the germline ends. The CDR3 DNA reads as TGTGCCAGCAGCTTTTATCTAGGCAGAACCTACGAGCAGTACTTC. It codes for CASSFYLGRTYEQYF.

The chain couples TRBV2 to TRBJ1-2, with D unresolved. CDR3 length: 12 amino acids. The germline CDR1 and CDR2 sequences are SNHLY and FYNNEI. V dropped 0 bases and J dropped 5 bases, with 4 bases sitting between them. CDR3 amino acids: CASSEAGYGYTF. The CDR3 coding sequence is TGTGCCAGCAGTGAAGCGGGGTATGGCTACACCTTC.

This clonotype was recorded a few times. The chain has TRBV5-4 and TRBJ2-1; 7 bases are a match to TRBD2. This CDR3 is built from 16 residues. Germline-derived CDR1 and CDR2 are SGHNT and YYREEE (reference sequence). V gave up 5 bases and J gave up 5 bases; unmatched junction bases: 13. The chain's CDR3 is CASSAGRAPLDNEQFF. The CDR3 nucleotides are TGTGCCAGCAGTGCTGGGAGGGCGCCCCTGGACAATGAGCAGTTCTTC.

This clonotype has just a few counts. This chain connects TRBV7-9 to TRBJ2-1, with a tentative D call TRBD2 (6 bases). The germline V gene has CDR1 SEHNR and CDR2 FQNEAQ (reference sequence). This CDR3 region has 14 residues. Trimming took off 5 bases at V and 7 bases at J, with 15 bases between the two ends. CDR3 in amino acids: CASSHWRERNEQFF. In DNA form, the CDR3 reads TGTGCCAGCAGCCACTGGAGGGAGAGGAATGAGCAGTTCTTC.

The V gene is TRBV4-1, the J gene TRBJ2-3, with 9 nucleotides matching TRBD2. This CDR3 spans 17 amino acids. Germline V lookup: CDR1 MGHRA, CDR2 YSYEKL. V gave up 1 base and J gave up 4 bases; unmatched junction bases: 9. CDR3 bases: TGCGCCAGCAGCCAAGTTTCTAGCGGGATGGTACCAGATACGCAGTATTTT. This gives the protein CASSQVSSGMVPDTQYF.

Comment on this clonotype: At one end the junction does not follow the germline gene, possibly because of a read error. This chain uses TRBV7-7 with TRBJ2-1, with TRBD1 as a possible D gene (5 bases). The CDR3 length is 13 residues. Germline CDR1 reads SSHAT; CDR2 reads FNYEAQ (reference sequence). CDR3 nucleotides: TGTGCTAGCAGCCCCGGACATCTCTCTGAGCAGTTCTTC. Amino acid sequence: CASSPGHLSEQFF.

The V call is TRBV5-1, the J call TRBJ1-4; 7 nucleotides align to TRBD1. CDR3 length equals 15 residues. Trimming at V came to 4 bases and at J to 5 bases, leaving 8 bases not matched to a gene. The germline gives CDR1 SGHRS, CDR2 YFSETQ. The CDR3 spells CASSLSGTENEKLFF. Written as DNA, the CDR3 is TGCGCCAGCAGCCTCTCCGGGACAGAAAATGAAAAACTGTTTTTT.

This clonotype was found many times. CDR3 residues: CASSEAGNVAFF. The DNA of the CDR3 is TGTGCCAGCAGTGAAGCAGGGAATGTAGCTTTCTTT. This sequence joins TRBV2 and TRBJ1-1; D is ambiguous. Germline V lookup: CDR1 SNHLY, CDR2 FYNNEI. V was cut by 0 bases and J by 10 bases, with 9 bases left in between. The length of the CDR3 is 12 residues.

This clonotype was found once. J is TRBJ2-7 and V is TRBV15; D gene ambiguous. Germline assignment: CDR1 LNHNV and CDR2 YYDKDF (reference sequence). Trimming removed 0 bases at V and 4 bases at J, with 10 bases between. The CDR3 totals 14 residues. Here the CDR3 reads CATSREDQKYEQYF. CDR3 nucleotide sequence: TGTGCCACCAGCAGAGAGGACCAAAAGTACGAGCAGTACTTC.

Ten or more counts support this clonotype. This rearrangement joins TRBV3-1 to TRBJ2-1, with TRBD2 as a possible D gene (6 bases). Per germline, CDR1 LGHDT and CDR2 YNNKEL (reference sequence). Trimming stripped 3 bases from V and 0 bases from J, with 9 bases between. The CDR3 runs to 15 residues. This chain's CDR3 is CASSHGGVSYNEQFF. The CDR3 nucleotides read TGTGCCAGCAGCCACGGGGGTGTCTCCTACAATGAGCAGTTCTTC.

Many counts were recorded for this clonotype. V is TRBV11-2 and J is TRBJ2-5; D uncertain. The ends were cut back, 5 bases at V and 7 bases at J, with 17 bases in the middle. Germline V CDR1 and CDR2: SGHAT, FQNNGV. The CDR3 spans 14 residues. The CDR3 DNA reads TGTGCCAGCAGCCTGACGGAACCAAGAGGGACCCAGTACTTC. Its translation is CASSLTEPRGTQYF.

This clonotype was seen a few times. The chain is built from TRBV6-1 and TRBJ2-7; 9 nucleotides align to TRBD1. The CDR3 consists of 14 residues. The junction had 9 bases not matched to a gene; V was cut back by 5 bases and J by 7 bases. Germline V CDR1 and CDR2: MNHNS, SASEGT. CDR3 sequence reads: CASSTSGQGREQYF. The CDR3 DNA reads TGTGCCAGCAGTACCTCTGGACAGGGGAGGGAGCAGTACTTC.

The rearrangement links TRBV19 to TRBJ2-1; D might be TRBD1 (5 bases). Trimming stripped 0 bases from V and 10 bases from J, with 10 bases between. This CDR3 has 13 residues. Per the germline V gene, CDR1 is LNHDA and CDR2 is SQIVND (reference sequence). The CDR3 nucleotides are TGTGCCAGTAGTATAGAAGGGGTGGTCGAGCAGTTCTTC. This codes for CASSIEGVVEQFF. The whole variable domain, remainder taken from reference TRBV19 and TRBJ2-1, is DGGITQSPKYLFRKEGQNVTLSCEQNLNHDAMYWYRQDPGQGLRLIYYSQIVNDFQKGDIAEGYSVSREKKESFPLTVTSAQKNPTAFYLCASSIEGVVEQFFGPGTRLTVL.

This clonotype came up many times. This rearrangement joins TRBV7-2 to TRBJ1-3; no definite D call. The germline V and J ends were trimmed by 0 bases and 4 bases, with 4 bases remaining between them. This CDR3 has 13 amino acids. Germline V gives CDR1 SGHTA, CDR2 FQGNSA. This CDR3 reads CASSLAQGNTIYF. CDR3 in DNA: TGTGCCAGCAGCTTAGCCCAGGGAAACACCATATATTTT.